This TCR beta chain was captured in a study of regulatory T cells in long-lasting Graves disease. Overall study context: Newly diagnosed Graves' patients had taken antithyroid drugs under 3 months.

Germline V lookup: CDR1 SNHLY, CDR2 FYNNEI. The CDR3 is 15 amino acids. Described time point: newly diagnosed GD, antithyroid drugs for less than 3 months. TCR sequences were obtained from RNA taken from PBMCs. Comments on this clonotype: Its ends do not fully match the called genes, so a read error is possible.

In building TCR beta libraries, iRepertoire HTBI primers were used together with Arm-PCR of CDR3 regions. TCRdb reanalysed the multiplex PCR reads using MiXCR and keeps one entry per CDR3 protein. The sample carries some 560,000 distinct CDR3 sequences, roughly a sixth recorded once. These data were also reused for a study on T cells in Graves' hyperthyroidism and ophthalmopathy.

The specimen comprised peripheral blood mononuclear cells (PBMCs), sampled at new diagnosis, from a patient treated with antithyroid drugs. The chain employs TRBV2 and TRBJ2-3; possible D gene TRBD2, 5 bases. The receptor comes from a middle-aged woman with Graves disease. The CDR3 reads CASSQEEVSTDTQYF. CDR3 bases: TGCGCCAGCAGCCAAGAGGAGGTCTCCACAGATACGCAGTATTTT.